This T cell receptor (beta chain) came from a study of Graves' ophthalmopathy and Graves' hyperthyroidism. Broader study findings: Thyroid clonotypes that were expanded above 0.001 frequency mostly also appeared in blood.

The study excluded patients with other autoimmune diseases, uncontrolled infections, pregnancy or lactation. This clonotype has more than one count but fewer than ten. Its target is not known. RNA transcripts served as template for amplifying TCR beta CDR3 sequences. Scientists carried out first-round RT-PCR using HTBI primers and then a second-round multiplex PCR. TCRdb itself ran the multiplex PCR reads through MiXCR, one entry per CDR3 protein. The sample gives about 370,000 distinct CDR3 sequences, about a sixth of which show up once; roughly 2.6% is in the top ten. Germline V gene sequence: CDR1 MNHEY, CDR2 SMNVEV (reference sequence). V gave up 10 bases and J gave up 5 bases, with 18 bases separating them. CDR3 length equals 13 residues.

The sequence was collected from an adult woman with stable Graves' hyperthyroidism. The sample taken for sequencing was peripheral blood. The V and J genes are TRBV27 and TRBJ2-7; D might be TRBD2 (5 bases). The CDR3 protein is CANTSPSGDEQYF. CDR3 sequence (DNA): TGTGCCAACACCTCCCCTTCCGGGGACGAGCAGTACTTC.